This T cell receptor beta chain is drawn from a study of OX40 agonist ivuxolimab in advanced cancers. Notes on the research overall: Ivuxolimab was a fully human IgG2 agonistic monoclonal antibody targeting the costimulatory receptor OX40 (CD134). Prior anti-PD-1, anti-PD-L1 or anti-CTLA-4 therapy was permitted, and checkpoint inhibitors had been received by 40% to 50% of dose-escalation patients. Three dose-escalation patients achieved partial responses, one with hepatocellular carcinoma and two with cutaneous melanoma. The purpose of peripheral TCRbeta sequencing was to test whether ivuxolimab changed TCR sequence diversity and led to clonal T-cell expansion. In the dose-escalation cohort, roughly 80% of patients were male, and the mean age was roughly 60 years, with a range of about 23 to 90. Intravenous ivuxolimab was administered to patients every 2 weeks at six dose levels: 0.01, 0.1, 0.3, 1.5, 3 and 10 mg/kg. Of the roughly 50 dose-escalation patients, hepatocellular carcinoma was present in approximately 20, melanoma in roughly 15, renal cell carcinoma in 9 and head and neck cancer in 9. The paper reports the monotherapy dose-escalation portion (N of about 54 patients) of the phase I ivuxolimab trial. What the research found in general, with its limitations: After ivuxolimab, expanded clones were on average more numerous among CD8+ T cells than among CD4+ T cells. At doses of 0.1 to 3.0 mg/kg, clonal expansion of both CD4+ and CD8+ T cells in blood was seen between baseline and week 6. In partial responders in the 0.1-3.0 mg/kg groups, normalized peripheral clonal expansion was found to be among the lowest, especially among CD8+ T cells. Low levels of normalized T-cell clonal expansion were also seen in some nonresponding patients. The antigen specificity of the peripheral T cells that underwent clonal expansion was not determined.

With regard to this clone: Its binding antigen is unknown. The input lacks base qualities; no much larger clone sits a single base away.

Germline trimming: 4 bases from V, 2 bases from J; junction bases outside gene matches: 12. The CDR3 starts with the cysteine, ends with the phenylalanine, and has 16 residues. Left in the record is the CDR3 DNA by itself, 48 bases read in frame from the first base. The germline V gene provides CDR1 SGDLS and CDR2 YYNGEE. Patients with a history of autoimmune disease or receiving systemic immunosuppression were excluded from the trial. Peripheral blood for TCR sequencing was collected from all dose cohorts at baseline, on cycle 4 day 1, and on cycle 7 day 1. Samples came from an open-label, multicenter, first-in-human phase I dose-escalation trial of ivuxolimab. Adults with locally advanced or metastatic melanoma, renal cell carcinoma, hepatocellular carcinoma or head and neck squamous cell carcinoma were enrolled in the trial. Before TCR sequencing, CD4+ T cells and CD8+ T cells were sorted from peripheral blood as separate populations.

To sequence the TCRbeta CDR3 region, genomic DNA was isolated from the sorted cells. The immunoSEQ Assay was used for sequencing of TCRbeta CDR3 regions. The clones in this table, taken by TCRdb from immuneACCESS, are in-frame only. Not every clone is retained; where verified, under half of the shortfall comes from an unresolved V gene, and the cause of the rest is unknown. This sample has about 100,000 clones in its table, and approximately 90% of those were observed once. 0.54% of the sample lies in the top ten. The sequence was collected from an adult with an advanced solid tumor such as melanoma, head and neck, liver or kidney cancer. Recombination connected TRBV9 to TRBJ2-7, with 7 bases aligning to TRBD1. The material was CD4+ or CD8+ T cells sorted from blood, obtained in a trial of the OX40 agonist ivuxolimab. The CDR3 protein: CASSPSPRTGTYEQYF. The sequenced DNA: TGTGCCAGCAGCCCCTCTCCGCGGACAGGAACCTACGAGCAGTACTTC.